This TCR beta chain was captured in a study of shared clonotypes between healthy human individuals. The study, taken as a whole, reports: Naive subsets typically showed greater estimated richness than memory subsets.

This clone was detected ten times or more. Its antigen is not known. Across several immunoSEQ plates, the genomic DNA of each subset was split evenly. Here immunoSEQ multiplex PCR was the method, and the copy in TCRdb shows in-frame clones only, minus some. The repertoire holds about 1.1 million clones, with around 78% as singletons. V was cut by 6 bases and J by 7 bases, with 12 bases left in between. This CDR3 has 12 amino acids. Germline CDR1 reads ENHRY; CDR2 reads SYGVKD. Sequencing input: memory CD4+ T cells from PBMCs. The subset here: CD45RA-negative fraction. V is TRBV10-3 and J is TRBJ1-2; D unclear. The TCR sequence derives from a man between 18 and 29 years old in good health. Some clones in this sample may be carry-over from other donors' samples. CDR3 bases: TGTGCCATCAGCCCAGCGGTGGGTGGCTACACCTTC. It yields the protein CAISPAVGGYTF.